The clone carrying this T cell receptor (beta chain) showed up just a few times. Trimming removed 4 bases from V and 1 base from J; junction bases left unmatched: 3. The CDR3 is made up of 16 amino acids. Germline V gene lookup returns CDR1 SNHLY and CDR2 FYNNEI. The PCR had 60 Vbeta and 13 Jbeta primers. Sequencing was performed with immunoSEQ multiplex PCR; in TCRdb, only in-frame clones are kept and a portion is missing. The sample has around 98,000 clones; 79% are singletons. This sample was taken from a study of cytomegalovirus exposure and HLA in healthy donors. The V gene is TRBV2, the J gene TRBJ2-2, with 10 bases fitting TRBD2. This sequence originates from a woman in her 40s in good health and CMV-seronegative. The specimen sequenced was PBMCs. CDR3 in DNA: TGTGCCAGCAGTGGGGCTAGCGGGGGGAACACCGGGGAGCTGTTTTTT. Amino acids: CASSGASGGNTGELFF.